This section outlines one T cell receptor (beta chain) sequence together with its context. This sample was taken from a study of TIL therapy for anti-PD-1-resistant metastatic lung cancer. The immunoSEQ assay was v3. Survey-level samples got 1.5 million to 2.5 million read pairs; deep-level samples got about 4.5-6.5 million. Method: immunoSEQ multiplex PCR; TCRdb's copy keeps in-frame clones and lacks some. This sample yields about 50,000 clones, of which around 80% are seen a single time; 4% to 5.5% belongs to the top ten. Stated time point: pre-treatment sample, taken before nivolumab and TIL therapy. Adults with stage 4 NSCLC were enrolled in a phase I trial. CDR1 and CDR2 (germline): KGHSH, LQKENI. Trimming stripped 0 bases from V and 4 bases from J, with 9 bases between. CDR3 size: 14 residues.

The rearrangement joins TRBV18 to TRBJ1-1, with D possibly being TRBD1 (5 bases). This specimen consisted of blood, obtained at baseline. The TCR comes from a woman aged 30-79 years with non-small cell lung cancer. CDR3 bases: TGTGCCAGCTCACCACCGGGGGTGATCACTGAAGCTTTCTTT. Amino acid sequence: CASSPPGVITEAFF. The full variable domain, in which reference TRBV18 and TRBJ1-1 provide the parts outside the CDR3, is NAGVMQNPRHLVRRRGQEARLRCSPMKGHSHVYWYRQLPEEGLKFMVYLQKENIIDESGMPKERFSAEFPKEGPSILRIQQVVRGDSAAYFCASSPPGVITEAFFGQGTRLTVV.